Given below is one T cell receptor beta chain in context. Its antigen is undetermined. One end of the junction varies from germline; a read error may be responsible. Per germline, CDR1 SQVTM and CDR2 ANQGSEA. This CDR3 has 13 amino acids. These data originate in a study of T cells in Graves' hyperthyroidism and ophthalmopathy. Study conclusions and caveats: The blood repertoire included most of the expanded thyroid clonotypes above 0.001.

TCR beta CDR3 regions were amplified from RNA transcripts. TCR CDR3 regions were first amplified by RT-PCR with HTBI primers. Using its own MiXCR run on the multiplex PCR reads, TCRdb lists one record per CDR3 protein. This sample has some 600,000 distinct CDR3 sequences, with over 11% found just once. The receptor was isolated from a woman younger than 45 with Graves' hyperthyroidism that later progressed to Graves' ophthalmopathy. This chain connects TRBV29-1 to TRBJ2-1; D is ambiguous. The specimen was blood. CDR3 amino acids: CSVPNPSYNEEFF. For the CDR3, the DNA is TGCAGCGTCCCCAATCCCTCCTACAATGAGGAGTTCTTC.